The rows below give T cell receptor beta chains drawn from one sample of a study of blood T cells in healthy people across ages. TCRdb processed the 5' RACE reads anew with MiXCR; each CDR3 protein has one entry. The sample yields 790,000 or so distinct CDR3 sequences, approximately 60% seen once. Sequences were obtained from blood. All receptors come from a man between 40 and 49 years old in good health. The CDR3 runs from the conserved cysteine through the conserved F or W. Fields, in order: J gene, V gene, D gene, clone size, CDR3 protein, CDR3 DNA. The D gene is left open where the match is weak. Rows may omit the clone size; those that give it use once, few, many or a size class.

J gene: TRBJ1-5; V gene: TRBV7-2; D gene: NA; clone size: few; CDR3 protein: CASSLEVTVNQPQHF; CDR3 DNA: TGTGCCAGCAGCTTGGAGGTAACAGTAAATCAGCCCCAGCATTTT
J gene: TRBJ1-5; V gene: TRBV5-6; D gene: NA; clone size: once; CDR3 protein: CASSLGGAPGQPQHF; CDR3 DNA: TGTGCCAGCAGCTTGGGGGGGGCCCCCGGGCAGCCCCAGCATTTT
J gene: TRBJ1-2; V gene: TRBV29-1; D gene: NA; clone size: NA; CDR3 protein: CSVVTVLYGYTF; CDR3 DNA: TGCAGCGTTGTTACCGTGCTCTACGGCTACACCTTC
J gene: TRBJ2-7; V gene: TRBV28; D gene: TRBD2; clone size: NA; CDR3 protein: CASSSCYDGRAYEQYF; CDR3 DNA: TGTGCCAGCAGTTCATGTTATGACGGGAGGGCCTACGAGCAGTACTTC
J gene: TRBJ2-5; V gene: TRBV7-8; D gene: NA; clone size: few; CDR3 protein: CASSLGSRETQYF; CDR3 DNA: TGTGCCAGCAGCTTAGGTTCGCGGGAGACCCAGTACTTC
J gene: TRBJ1-5; V gene: TRBV20-1; D gene: NA; clone size: NA; CDR3 protein: CSARGTDNQPQHF; CDR3 DNA: TGCAGTGCTAGAGGTACAGACAATCAGCCCCAGCATTTT
J gene: TRBJ2-3; V gene: TRBV7-3; D gene: TRBD2; clone size: once; CDR3 protein: CASQAKGLAGYGEDTQYF; CDR3 DNA: TGTGCCAGCCAGGCAAAAGGACTAGCGGGCTACGGGGAAGATACGCAGTATTTT
J gene: TRBJ2-4; V gene: TRBV6-5; D gene: NA; clone size: NA; CDR3 protein: CASSPVPRGNIQYF; CDR3 DNA: TGTGCCAGCAGCCCCGTCCCCCGAGGGAACATTCAGTACTTC
J gene: TRBJ1-5; V gene: TRBV6-2/TRBV6-3; D gene: NA; clone size: NA; CDR3 protein: CASVPTLGFQPQHF; CDR3 DNA: TGTGCCAGCGTCCCAACTTTGGGTTTCCAGCCCCAGCATTTT
J gene: TRBJ2-3; V gene: TRBV24-1; D gene: NA; clone size: NA; CDR3 protein: CATRHWPPPTAVSTDTQYF; CDR3 DNA: TGTGCCACCAGACACTGGCCCCCTCCGACCGCTGTGAGCACAGATACGCAGTATTTT
J gene: TRBJ2-3; V gene: TRBV7-3; D gene: TRBD1; clone size: NA; CDR3 protein: CASSSTGTGGFSGTQYF; CDR3 DNA: TGTGCCAGCAGCTCGACCGGGACAGGGGGCTTTTCGGGTACGCAGTATTTT
J gene: TRBJ2-2; V gene: TRBV9; D gene: NA; clone size: NA; CDR3 protein: CASSPQPTNTGELFF; CDR3 DNA: TGTGCCAGCAGCCCCCAGCCCACGAACACCGGGGAGCTGTTTTTT
J gene: TRBJ2-7; V gene: TRBV24-1; D gene: TRBD2; clone size: NA; CDR3 protein: CATSDLPGTSGVANYNEQYF; CDR3 DNA: TGTGCCACCAGTGATTTGCCAGGGACTAGCGGGGTTGCAAACTACAATGAGCAGTACTTC
J gene: TRBJ2-3; V gene: TRBV11-1; D gene: TRBD2; clone size: few; CDR3 protein: CASSPPGGGDTDTQYF; CDR3 DNA: TGTGCCAGCAGCCCGCCTGGCGGGGGGGACACAGATACGCAGTATTTT
J gene: TRBJ1-2; V gene: TRBV12-3/TRBV12-4; D gene: NA; clone size: few; CDR3 protein: CASSLNPADGYTF; CDR3 DNA: TGTGCCAGCAGTTTAAATCCGGCCGATGGCTACACCTTC
J gene: TRBJ2-4; V gene: TRBV6-2/TRBV6-3; D gene: NA; clone size: NA; CDR3 protein: CASSLATKNIQYF; CDR3 DNA: TGTGCCAGCAGTCTCGCCACCAAAAACATTCAGTACTTC
J gene: TRBJ2-5; V gene: TRBV13; D gene: NA; clone size: NA; CDR3 protein: CASSSGYETPHTEGTQYF; CDR3 DNA: TGTGCCAGCAGCTCCGGTTATGAGACGCCTCACACTGAAGGGACCCAGTACTTC
J gene: TRBJ2-3; V gene: TRBV7-2; D gene: TRBD2; clone size: NA; CDR3 protein: CASSLMSGSSLSTDTQYF; CDR3 DNA: TGTGCCAGCAGCTTAATGAGCGGGAGTTCCCTTAGCACAGATACGCAGTATTTT
J gene: TRBJ2-5; V gene: TRBV25-1; D gene: NA; clone size: few; CDR3 protein: CASSGVRGKETQYF; CDR3 DNA: TGTGCCAGCAGTGGGGTTAGGGGTAAAGAGACCCAGTACTTC
J gene: TRBJ1-5; V gene: TRBV20-1; D gene: NA; clone size: NA; CDR3 protein: CSATSLGYNQPQHF; CDR3 DNA: TGCAGTGCCACCTCCCTGGGATACAATCAGCCCCAGCATTTT
J gene: TRBJ1-2; V gene: TRBV6-5; D gene: TRBD1; clone size: few; CDR3 protein: CASSLQGMDGYTF; CDR3 DNA: TGTGCCAGCAGCTTACAGGGGATGGATGGCTACACCTTC
J gene: TRBJ2-6; V gene: TRBV27; D gene: TRBD1; clone size: many; CDR3 protein: CASSWGDRGLAGANVLTF; CDR3 DNA: TGTGCCAGCAGTTGGGGGGACAGGGGATTAGCTGGGGCCAACGTCCTGACTTTC
J gene: TRBJ2-3; V gene: TRBV4-2; D gene: TRBD2; clone size: NA; CDR3 protein: CASSQDASGGITDTQYF; CDR3 DNA: TGTGCCAGCAGCCAAGATGCTAGCGGGGGAATCACAGATACGCAGTATTTT
J gene: TRBJ2-1; V gene: TRBV4-1; D gene: TRBD2; clone size: once; CDR3 protein: CASSRLLAGDYTEQFF; CDR3 DNA: TGCGCCAGCAGCCGCCTACTAGCGGGAGACTACACTGAGCAGTTCTTC
J gene: TRBJ1-5; V gene: TRBV4-1; D gene: TRBD1; clone size: NA; CDR3 protein: CASSQGTGGYYSNQPQHF; CDR3 DNA: TGCGCCAGCAGCCAAGGGACAGGGGGGTATTATAGCAATCAGCCCCAGCATTTT
J gene: TRBJ1-4; V gene: TRBV5-5; D gene: NA; clone size: few; CDR3 protein: CASTGHTGNEKLFF; CDR3 DNA: TGTGCCAGCACTGGACACACTGGGAACGAAAAACTGTTTTTT
J gene: TRBJ1-2; V gene: TRBV4-1; D gene: NA; clone size: NA; CDR3 protein: CASSQAYGTEYGYTF; CDR3 DNA: TGCGCCAGCAGCCAAGCCTACGGGACTGAATATGGCTACACCTTC
J gene: TRBJ2-1; V gene: TRBV6-2/TRBV6-3; D gene: TRBD1; clone size: NA; CDR3 protein: CASSYEGQGGSYEQFF; CDR3 DNA: TGTGCCAGCAGTTACGAGGGACAGGGGGGATCCTACGAGCAGTTCTTC
J gene: TRBJ2-7; V gene: TRBV28; D gene: NA; clone size: NA; CDR3 protein: CASSFTPRWQGDSYEQYF; CDR3 DNA: TGTGCCAGCAGTTTCACCCCGCGGTGGCAGGGTGACTCCTACGAGCAGTACTTC
J gene: TRBJ2-3; V gene: TRBV15; D gene: TRBD2; clone size: few; CDR3 protein: CATSREREATDTQYF; CDR3 DNA: TGTGCCACCAGCAGAGAGCGGGAGGCCACAGATACGCAGTATTTT
J gene: TRBJ2-5; V gene: TRBV29-1; D gene: NA; clone size: NA; CDR3 protein: CSVEAVRGKETQYF; CDR3 DNA: TGCAGCGTTGAAGCGGTCAGGGGAAAAGAGACCCAGTACTTC
J gene: TRBJ1-5; V gene: TRBV3-1; D gene: NA; clone size: NA; CDR3 protein: CASSQVPGSNQPQHF; CDR3 DNA: TGTGCCAGCAGCCAAGTTCCCGGTAGCAATCAGCCCCAGCATTTT
J gene: TRBJ2-3; V gene: TRBV7-2; D gene: TRBD2; clone size: NA; CDR3 protein: CASSRRTSGGGTDTQYF; CDR3 DNA: TGTGCCAGCAGCCGCAGGACTAGCGGGGGTGGCACAGATACGCAGTATTTT
J gene: TRBJ2-3; V gene: TRBV21-1; D gene: NA; clone size: NA; CDR3 protein: CASSKAPKSTDTQYF; CDR3 DNA: TGTGCCAGCAGCAAAGCCCCGAAGAGCACAGATACGCAGTATTTT
J gene: TRBJ2-5; V gene: TRBV15; D gene: NA; clone size: few; CDR3 protein: CATSTGAAETQYF; CDR3 DNA: TGTGCCACCAGCACCGGGGCGGCAGAGACCCAGTACTTC
J gene: TRBJ2-5; V gene: TRBV28; D gene: NA; clone size: few; CDR3 protein: CATSLGRQTQYF; CDR3 DNA: TGTGCCACCTCCTTGGGTCGGCAGACCCAGTACTTC
J gene: TRBJ2-5; V gene: TRBV28; D gene: NA; clone size: many; CDR3 protein: CASRQTKMSGETQYF; CDR3 DNA: TGTGCCAGCAGACAAACGAAAATGTCGGGAGAGACCCAGTACTTC
J gene: TRBJ2-5; V gene: TRBV11-1; D gene: TRBD2; clone size: NA; CDR3 protein: CASSLSGASQETQYF; CDR3 DNA: TGTGCCAGCAGCTTAAGCGGGGCAAGCCAAGAGACCCAGTACTTC
J gene: TRBJ2-1; V gene: TRBV12-3/TRBV12-4; D gene: TRBD1; clone size: NA; CDR3 protein: CASKSGTGSYNEQFF; CDR3 DNA: TGTGCCAGCAAGTCCGGGACAGGGTCCTACAATGAGCAGTTCTTC
J gene: TRBJ2-3; V gene: TRBV9; D gene: NA; clone size: NA; CDR3 protein: CASSDRTVLAQYF; CDR3 DNA: TGTGCCAGCAGCGACCGGACAGTCCTCGCTCAGTATTTT
J gene: TRBJ2-5; V gene: TRBV7-2; D gene: NA; clone size: NA; CDR3 protein: CASSLNLETQYF; CDR3 DNA: TGTGCCAGCAGCTTAAATCTTGAGACCCAGTACTTC
J gene: TRBJ2-7; V gene: TRBV5-1; D gene: TRBD1; clone size: few; CDR3 protein: CASSLGWDSAYEQYF; CDR3 DNA: TGCGCCAGCAGCTTGGGTTGGGACAGCGCCTACGAGCAGTACTTC
J gene: TRBJ2-2; V gene: TRBV7-2; D gene: NA; clone size: NA; CDR3 protein: CANSFPPGGGTGGELFF; CDR3 DNA: TGTGCCAACAGCTTCCCCCCGGGGGGCGGGACTGGCGGGGAGCTGTTTTTT
J gene: TRBJ2-7; V gene: TRBV4-2; D gene: NA; clone size: NA; CDR3 protein: CASSQEVAGSSYEQYF; CDR3 DNA: TGTGCCAGCAGCCAAGAGGTGGCGGGGAGCTCCTACGAGCAGTACTTC
J gene: TRBJ2-7; V gene: TRBV2; D gene: TRBD2; clone size: NA; CDR3 protein: CASNEREWYEQYF; CDR3 DNA: TGTGCCAGCAATGAGCGGGAGTGGTACGAGCAGTACTTC
J gene: TRBJ2-3; V gene: TRBV7-2; D gene: TRBD2; clone size: NA; CDR3 protein: CASRRSRPGGERTDTQYF; CDR3 DNA: TGTGCCAGCAGAAGGTCCCGTCCGGGGGGGGAACGCACAGATACGCAGTATTTT
J gene: TRBJ2-4; V gene: TRBV7-6; D gene: NA; clone size: NA; CDR3 protein: CASSLGGRFGLAKNIQYF; CDR3 DNA: TGTGCCAGCAGCTTAGGAGGCCGGTTCGGTTTAGCCAAAAACATTCAGTACTTC
J gene: TRBJ1-6; V gene: TRBV3-1; D gene: NA; clone size: NA; CDR3 protein: CASRASGDGSPLHF; CDR3 DNA: TGTGCCAGCAGAGCGTCGGGTGACGGGTCACCCCTCCACTTT
J gene: TRBJ2-5; V gene: TRBV29-1; D gene: NA; clone size: few; CDR3 protein: CSVASAQETQYF; CDR3 DNA: TGCAGCGTTGCCTCGGCCCAAGAGACCCAGTACTTC
J gene: TRBJ2-7; V gene: TRBV3-1; D gene: NA; clone size: few; CDR3 protein: CASSRGVSYEQYF; CDR3 DNA: TGTGCCAGCAGCCGAGGAGTCTCCTACGAGCAGTACTTC
J gene: TRBJ2-5; V gene: TRBV3-1; D gene: NA; clone size: NA; CDR3 protein: CASSKGNSQETQYF; CDR3 DNA: TGTGCCAGCAGCAAAGGGAATTCCCAAGAGACCCAGTACTTC
J gene: TRBJ2-3; V gene: TRBV20-1; D gene: TRBD2; clone size: NA; CDR3 protein: CSARGGTSGMRDTQYF; CDR3 DNA: TGCAGTGCTAGAGGAGGGACTAGCGGGATGAGAGATACGCAGTATTTT
J gene: TRBJ2-7; V gene: TRBV20-1; D gene: NA; clone size: NA; CDR3 protein: CSARDSGFSYEQYF; CDR3 DNA: TGCAGTGCTAGAGATTCCGGGTTCTCCTACGAGCAGTACTTC
J gene: TRBJ2-3; V gene: TRBV12-3/TRBV12-4; D gene: NA; clone size: NA; CDR3 protein: CASSFGVGAGGADTQYF; CDR3 DNA: TGTGCCAGCAGTTTTGGGGTGGGGGCTGGGGGTGCAGATACGCAGTATTTT
J gene: TRBJ2-4; V gene: TRBV20-1; D gene: NA; clone size: few; CDR3 protein: CSASPRARDQNIQYF; CDR3 DNA: TGCAGTGCTAGCCCCAGGGCACGCGACCAAAACATTCAGTACTTC
J gene: TRBJ2-1; V gene: TRBV20-1; D gene: TRBD1; clone size: NA; CDR3 protein: CSAREDRGGYNEQFF; CDR3 DNA: TGCAGTGCTAGGGAGGACAGGGGGGGATACAATGAGCAGTTCTTC
J gene: TRBJ2-7; V gene: TRBV6-1; D gene: TRBD2; clone size: NA; CDR3 protein: CASSELAGGEGEQYF; CDR3 DNA: TGTGCCAGCAGTGAACTGGCGGGAGGAGAGGGCGAGCAGTACTTC